Presented here are 25 T cell receptor beta chains from one specimen sequenced in a study of T cell responses to AZD1222 COVID-19 vaccine. TCRdb's table, derived via immunoSEQ multiplex PCR, lists solely in-frame clones and lacks some. This sample has roughly 79,000 clones, with just over 90% found just once. This specimen consisted of peripheral blood, obtained on day 0 of MenACWY control vaccination. The source is an adult in good health.

The J gene is TRBJ2-3, the V gene TRBV13, with 11 bases that match TRBD2. In germline, CDR1 is PRHDT, CDR2 FYEKMQ (reference sequence). The CDR3 contains 17 residues. V was clipped by 2 bases and J by 1 base; unmatched bases: 5. In nucleotides, the CDR3 is TGTGCCAGCAGCTTAAGGACTAGCGGGCCTCGCACAGATACGCAGTATTTT. Residues: CASSLRTSGPRTDTQYF.

This clone was counted between two and nine times. CDR3 protein: CASTDGNYGYTF. Written as DNA, the CDR3 is TGTGCCAGCACGGACGGTAACTATGGCTACACCTTC. This chain uses TRBV10-3 with TRBJ1-2, with D unclear. The germline gives CDR1 ENHRY, CDR2 SYGVKD. This CDR3 comprises 12 residues. Trimming took off 10 bases at V and 1 base at J, with 10 bases between the two ends.

V is TRBV19 and J is TRBJ1-4; D perhaps matches TRBD1 (5 bases). This CDR3 has 12 residues. Trimming took off 10 bases at V and 5 bases at J, with 11 bases between the two ends. Germline CDR1 LNHDA, CDR2 SQIVND (reference sequence). Here the CDR3 reads CATQGVNEKLFF. CDR3 nucleotide sequence: TGTGCCACCCAAGGGGTGAATGAAAAACTGTTTTTT.

This clone was counted once. The chain carries TRBV28 and TRBJ1-1, with TRBD1 identical over 7 bases. This CDR3 has 14 residues. From germline, CDR1 is MDHEN and CDR2 SYDVKM. V was clipped by 4 bases and J by 11 bases; unmatched bases: 13. CDR3 nucleotides: TGTGCCAGCAGTTCAGAGCGGAAGGGGGCGGTGGCTTTCTTT. The encoded protein is CASSSERKGAVAFF.

CDR3 amino acids: CASTRLNTEAFF. As DNA, the CDR3 is TGTGCCAGCACCCGGCTGAACACTGAAGCTTTCTTT. This chain uses TRBV28 with TRBJ1-1; no definite D call. Between the trimmed V and J ends, which lost 7 bases and 0 bases, there was a span of 6 bases. The germline V gene encodes CDR1 MDHEN and CDR2 SYDVKM. This CDR3 is 12 amino acids long.

The rearrangement joins TRBV6-5 to TRBJ1-1; D ambiguous. The V gene's germline CDR1 is MNHEY and CDR2 SVGAGI. Trimming pared 2 bases from V and 1 base from J, leaving 8 bases between. The CDR3 sequence is 14 residues long. CDR3 in DNA: TGTGCCAGCAGTTACGGCGGGCGGAACACTGAAGCTTTCTTT. This codes for CASSYGGRNTEAFF.

V gene TRBV6-2 or TRBV6-3 combines with J gene TRBJ2-7, with D uncertain. CDR3 length: 16 amino acids. CDR1 is MNHEY, CDR2 SVGEGT, per germline. The V and J ends lost 0 bases and 2 bases respectively, with 14 bases between them. The chain's CDR3 is CASSYSYLVRTYEQYF. The DNA for the CDR3 is TGTGCCAGCAGTTACTCTTACCTGGTCAGAACCTACGAGCAGTACTTC.

The rearrangement uses TRBV19 and TRBJ1-2; 8 nucleotides align to TRBD1. Germline CDR1 LNHDA, CDR2 SQIVND (reference sequence). The CDR3 spans 11 residues. V dropped 10 bases and J dropped 6; count of bases not matched to a gene: 4. The CDR3: CATRGLDGYTF. The CDR3 DNA sequence: TGTGCCACCAGGGGGCTGGATGGCTACACCTTC.

As DNA, the CDR3 is TGTGCCAGCAGTGAACAGGGGGCGGTTTGGCATTTT. Amino acids: CASSEQGAVWHF. The gene calls are TRBV2 and TRBJ1-5, with 8 bases aligning to TRBD1. CDR3 length: 12 residues. The V gene's germline CDR1 is SNHLY and CDR2 FYNNEI. J gave up 15 bases and V 2 bases, and 6 bases lay outside the gene matches.

The rearrangement joins TRBV6-2 or TRBV6-3 to TRBJ2-6; D not certain. CDR1 is MNHEY and CDR2 is SVGEGT in the germline V gene. The CDR3 totals 15 residues. V lost 0 bases and J 0 bases, leaving 3 bases between the germline ends. CDR3 loop: CASSYSDSGANVLTF. The CDR3 nucleotides are TGTGCCAGCAGTTACTCAGACTCTGGGGCCAACGTCCTGACTTTC.

V and J are TRBV6-2 or TRBV6-3 and TRBJ2-3; 7 positions agree with TRBD2. The V gene end was trimmed by 9 bases and the J gene end by 2 bases; junction bases not matched to a gene: 2. Germline-derived CDR1 and CDR2 are MNHEY and SVGEGT. The CDR3 is made up of 12 amino acids. CDR3: CASSGFTDTQYF. The DNA of the CDR3 is TGTGCCAGTAGCGGGTTCACAGATACGCAGTATTTT.

The chain links TRBV27 to TRBJ1-2; 10 nucleotides align to TRBD1. This CDR3 has 14 amino acids. Germline CDR1 reads MNHEY; CDR2 reads SMNVEV (reference sequence). V lost 4 bases, J lost 7 bases, and 6 bases stayed unmatched. The CDR3 DNA follows: TGTGCCAGCAGTTCGACAGGGGGCAGGGGTGGCTACACCTTC. Translating gives CASSSTGGRGGYTF.

The chain joins TRBV19 to TRBJ1-4; TRBD1 agrees at 9 bases. The CDR3 totals 15 residues. Trimming removed 7 bases from V and 5 bases from J; junction bases left unmatched: 8. In germline, CDR1 is LNHDA, CDR2 SQIVND (reference sequence). As DNA, the CDR3 is TGTGCCAGTACCCCGCGACAGGGGGTAAATGAAAAACTGTTTTTT. Translation: CASTPRQGVNEKLFF.

This chain uses TRBV6-5 with TRBJ2-7; the match to TRBD1 covers 7 bases. CDR1 and CDR2 from the germline V gene are MNHEY and SVGAGI. V lost 4 bases to trimming and J lost 7 bases; unmatched junction nucleotides: 4. The CDR3 runs to 12 residues. CDR3 coding DNA: TGTGCCAGCAGTTCTCCGACAGGGGAGCAGTACTTC. Its protein product is CASSSPTGEQYF.

The gene calls are TRBV6-1 and TRBJ2-1, with a tentative D call TRBD2 (6 bases). Germline lookup yields CDR1 MNHNS and CDR2 SASEGT. Between the trimmed V and J ends, which lost 3 bases and 5 bases, there was a span of 14 bases. CDR3 length: 15 residues. In DNA, the CDR3 is TGTGCCAGCAGTGATTTGGGGAGGAGTCACAATGAGCAGTTCTTC. Protein: CASSDLGRSHNEQFF.

This sequence joins TRBV18 and TRBJ1-1; 7 nucleotides agree with TRBD1. This CDR3 has 14 amino acids. Germline lookup yields CDR1 KGHSH and CDR2 LQKENI. Trimming took 3 bases from V and 6 from J; bases not matched to a gene: 7. The CDR3, as DNA: TGTGCCAGCTCACCCATACAGGGGATGGCTGAAGCTTTCTTT. Translation gives CASSPIQGMAEAFF.

J is TRBJ1-4 and V is TRBV7-9; no reliable D call. The CDR3 is 19 residues long. V lost 1 base and J lost 0, with 18 bases in between. CDR1 SEHNR and CDR2 FQNEAQ come from the germline V gene (reference sequence). CDR3 in amino acids: CASSLGEGWESATNEKLFF. The CDR3 nucleotides read TGTGCCAGCAGCTTAGGTGAAGGGTGGGAGAGCGCAACTAATGAAAAACTGTTTTTT.

The chain uses TRBV4-3 and TRBJ1-3; no clear D gene. The V end lost 6 bases, the J end lost 7 bases, and 19 bases lay between the germline ends. This CDR3 has 15 amino acids. Per germline, CDR1 LGHNA and CDR2 YSLEER. The CDR3, as DNA: TGCGCCAGCAGTCCCGGCCATGTGGGAAGGAACACCATATATTTT. Its translation is CASSPGHVGRNTIYF.

This rearrangement joins TRBV5-4 to TRBJ2-7; maybe TRBD2 (7 bases). The CDR3 loop spans 14 amino acids. Deletions cut 0 bases from V and 3 bases from J, with 10 bases between. From germline, CDR1 is SGHNT and CDR2 YYREEE (reference sequence). This CDR3 is CASSLEGGSYEQYF. DNA for the CDR3: TGTGCCAGCAGCTTGGAGGGGGGGAGCTACGAGCAGTACTTC.

V usage is TRBV5-6 and J usage is TRBJ2-7; 7 bases are shared with TRBD1. CDR1 and CDR2 (germline): SGHDT, YYEEEE. This CDR3 spans 16 amino acids. V lost 5 bases, J lost 2 bases, and 13 bases stayed unmatched. The DNA of the CDR3 is TGTGCCAGCAGATCCAGCCCGACAGGGTACACCTACGAGCAGTACTTC. This encodes CASRSSPTGYTYEQYF.

The CDR3: CASSSEGVYSGNTIYF. Written as DNA, the CDR3 is TGTGCCAGCAGTTCCGAGGGAGTTTATTCTGGAAACACCATATATTTT. The chain links TRBV28 to TRBJ1-3; D is uncertain. Germline loops: CDR1 MDHEN, CDR2 SYDVKM. Deletions cut 4 bases from V and 1 base from J, with 14 bases between. This CDR3 region has 16 residues.

The chain uses TRBV5-5 and TRBJ1-2; possibly TRBD1 for D (6 bases). V was trimmed by 4 bases and J by 8 bases, leaving 21 bases between them. Germline values: CDR1 SGHKS, CDR2 YYEKEE (reference sequence). This CDR3 is built from 15 residues. The CDR3 nucleotides read TGTGCCAGCAGCGCCGCCGGGACACCTTGGTGGGGCTACACCTTC. Amino acids: CASSAAGTPWWGYTF.

The chain's CDR3 is CSVGTGWPETQYF. The DNA of the CDR3 is TGCAGCGTTGGGACAGGGTGGCCAGAGACCCAGTACTTC. The V and J genes are TRBV29-1 and TRBJ2-5; 8 positions agree with TRBD1. Germline V CDR1 and CDR2: SQVTM, ANQGSEA. The V segment lost 4 bases and the J segment 4 bases; nucleotides outside the gene matches: 5. The CDR3 has 13 residues.

The chain employs TRBV24-1 and TRBJ1-1, with D possibly matching TRBD1 (5 bases). V lost 9 bases to trimming and J lost 8 bases, with 12 bases between them. CDR3 size: 11 residues. Germline V CDR1 and CDR2: KGHDR, SFDVKD. The CDR3 sequence: CATRRGEEAFF. The CDR3 region has the DNA TGTGCCACCCGCCGGGGGGAGGAAGCTTTCTTT.

The chain carries TRBV28 and TRBJ1-3; a possible D gene is TRBD1 (5 bases). The CDR3 is made up of 18 amino acids. Germline V gene data show CDR1 as MDHEN and CDR2 as SYDVKM. V lost 2 bases, J lost 0 bases, and 17 bases lay in between. The CDR3 region is CASSLGGALAFSGNTIYF. For the CDR3, the DNA is TGTGCCAGCAGTTTAGGTGGGGCCTTAGCGTTCTCTGGAAACACCATATATTTT.